The present T cell receptor beta chain was sequenced within a study of blood T cells in healthy people across ages. This clonotype was seen only a few times. No fewer than 6 million PBMCs went into each sample. V lost 0 bases and J 10 bases, leaving 10 bases between the germline ends. CDR1 is MGHDK and CDR2 is SYGVNS in the germline V gene. CDR3 length: 13 amino acids. It was with a sample-barcoded 5' primer and a J-beta primer mix that a second PCR of roughly 6 to 12 cycles was run. Researchers report that each sample yielded at least 3 million CDR3-containing paired-end reads. TCRdb itself ran the 5' RACE reads through MiXCR, one entry per CDR3 protein. Counted here are about 1.4 million distinct CDR3 sequences, almost 60% occurring once; the ten biggest clones make up 6.5% to 8.5%.

Sequenced input: blood. V gene TRBV25-1 combines with J gene TRBJ2-1, with D unclear. The source is a man aged 18 to 30 in good health. In DNA, the CDR3 is TGTGCCAGCAGTGAATACGGCGGATGGGAGCAGTTCTTC. This translates into CASSEYGGWEQFF.